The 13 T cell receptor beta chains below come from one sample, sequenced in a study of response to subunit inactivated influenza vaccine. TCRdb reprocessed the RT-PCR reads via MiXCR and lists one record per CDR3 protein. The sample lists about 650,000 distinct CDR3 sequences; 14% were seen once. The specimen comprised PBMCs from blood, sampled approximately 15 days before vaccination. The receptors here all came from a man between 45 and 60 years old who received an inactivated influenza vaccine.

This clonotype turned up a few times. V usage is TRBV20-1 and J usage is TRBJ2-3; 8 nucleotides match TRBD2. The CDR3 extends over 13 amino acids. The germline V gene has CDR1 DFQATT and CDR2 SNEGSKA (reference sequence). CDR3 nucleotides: TGCACGAGCGGGAGAGGGGGCACAGATACGCAGTATTTT. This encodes CTSGRGGTDTQYF.

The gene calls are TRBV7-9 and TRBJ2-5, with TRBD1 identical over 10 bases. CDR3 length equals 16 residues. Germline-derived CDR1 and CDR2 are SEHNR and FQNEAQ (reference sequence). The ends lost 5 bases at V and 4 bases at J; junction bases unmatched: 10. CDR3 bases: TGTGCCAGCAGCCCCGGGACAGGGGCGGTGGGAGAGACCCAGTACTTC. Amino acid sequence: CASSPGTGAVGETQYF.

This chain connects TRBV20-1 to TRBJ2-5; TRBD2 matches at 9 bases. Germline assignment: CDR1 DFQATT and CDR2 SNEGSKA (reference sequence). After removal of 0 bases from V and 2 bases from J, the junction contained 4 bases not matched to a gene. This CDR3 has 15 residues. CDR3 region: CSARDLAGIQETQYF. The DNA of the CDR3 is TGCAGTGCTAGAGACCTAGCGGGGATACAAGAGACCCAGTACTTC.

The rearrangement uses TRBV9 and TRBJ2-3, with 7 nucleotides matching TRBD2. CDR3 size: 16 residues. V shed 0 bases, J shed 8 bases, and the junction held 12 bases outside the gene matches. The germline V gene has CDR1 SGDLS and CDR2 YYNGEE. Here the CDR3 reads CASSVGVGVAGLTQYF. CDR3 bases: TGTGCCAGCAGCGTAGGTGTTGGAGTAGCGGGCCTTACGCAGTATTTT.

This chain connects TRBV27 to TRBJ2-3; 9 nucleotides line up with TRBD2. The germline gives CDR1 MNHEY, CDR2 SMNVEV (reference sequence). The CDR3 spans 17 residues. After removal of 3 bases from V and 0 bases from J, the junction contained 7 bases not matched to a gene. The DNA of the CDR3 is TGTGCCAGCAGTTTCAGGGTAGCGGGAGCTAGCACAGATACGCAGTATTTT. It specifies CASSFRVAGASTDTQYF.

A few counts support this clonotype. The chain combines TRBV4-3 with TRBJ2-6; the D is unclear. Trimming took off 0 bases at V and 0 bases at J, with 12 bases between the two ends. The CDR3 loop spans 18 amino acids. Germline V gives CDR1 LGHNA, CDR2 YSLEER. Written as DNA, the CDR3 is TGCGCCAGCAGCCAAGACCCTACGCGTAGCTCTGGGGCCAACGTCCTGACTTTC. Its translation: CASSQDPTRSSGANVLTF.

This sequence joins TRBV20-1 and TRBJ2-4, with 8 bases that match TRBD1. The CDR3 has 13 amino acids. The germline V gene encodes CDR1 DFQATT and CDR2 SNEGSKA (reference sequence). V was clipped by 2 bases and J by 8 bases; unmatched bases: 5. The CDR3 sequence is CSARPGGRDIQYF. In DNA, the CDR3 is TGCAGTGCTAGACCAGGGGGCAGGGACATTCAGTACTTC.

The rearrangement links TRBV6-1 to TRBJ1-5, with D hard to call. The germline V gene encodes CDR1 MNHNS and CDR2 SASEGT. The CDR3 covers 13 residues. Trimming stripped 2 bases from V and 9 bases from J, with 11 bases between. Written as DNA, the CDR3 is TGTGCCAGCAGTGAACGGGTGACCAGGCCCCAGCATTTT. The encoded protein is CASSERVTRPQHF.

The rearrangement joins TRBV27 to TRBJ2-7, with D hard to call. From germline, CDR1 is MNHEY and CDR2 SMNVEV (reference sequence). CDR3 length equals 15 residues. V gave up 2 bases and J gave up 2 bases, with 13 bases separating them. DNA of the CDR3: TGTGCCAGCAGTTTAGCCCCTGCGGACGCCTACGAGCAGTACTTC. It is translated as CASSLAPADAYEQYF.

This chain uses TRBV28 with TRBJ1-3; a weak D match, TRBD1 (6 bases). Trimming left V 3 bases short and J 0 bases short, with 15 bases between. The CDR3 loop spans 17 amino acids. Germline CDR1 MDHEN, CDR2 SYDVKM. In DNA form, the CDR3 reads TGTGCCAGCAGTTTGTCGGGCCGGGGGCCCTCTGGAAACACCATATATTTT. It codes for CASSLSGRGPSGNTIYF.

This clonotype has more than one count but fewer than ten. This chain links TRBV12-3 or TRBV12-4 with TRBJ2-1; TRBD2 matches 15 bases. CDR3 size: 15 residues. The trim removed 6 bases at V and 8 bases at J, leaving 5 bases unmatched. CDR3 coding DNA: TGTGCCAGCAGACCGGGACTAGCGGGGGGCTATGAGCAGTTCTTC. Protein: CASRPGLAGGYEQFF.

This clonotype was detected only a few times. The CDR3 region is CASSQVRNGVTDTQYF. In nucleotides, the CDR3 is TGTGCCAGCAGCCAAGTTCGTAACGGGGTCACAGATACGCAGTATTTT. The chain couples TRBV4-2 to TRBJ2-3; D might be TRBD2 (5 bases). V lost 1 base to trimming and J lost 2 bases, with 13 bases between them. CDR1 is LGHNA and CDR2 is YNFKEQ in the germline V gene. This CDR3 contains 16 residues.

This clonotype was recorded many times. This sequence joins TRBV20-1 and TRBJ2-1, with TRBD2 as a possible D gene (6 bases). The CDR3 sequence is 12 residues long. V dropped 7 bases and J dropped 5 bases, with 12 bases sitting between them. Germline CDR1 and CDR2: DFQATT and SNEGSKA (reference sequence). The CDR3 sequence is CSEPGEDNEQFF. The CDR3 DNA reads TGCAGTGAACCGGGGGAGGACAATGAGCAGTTCTTC.